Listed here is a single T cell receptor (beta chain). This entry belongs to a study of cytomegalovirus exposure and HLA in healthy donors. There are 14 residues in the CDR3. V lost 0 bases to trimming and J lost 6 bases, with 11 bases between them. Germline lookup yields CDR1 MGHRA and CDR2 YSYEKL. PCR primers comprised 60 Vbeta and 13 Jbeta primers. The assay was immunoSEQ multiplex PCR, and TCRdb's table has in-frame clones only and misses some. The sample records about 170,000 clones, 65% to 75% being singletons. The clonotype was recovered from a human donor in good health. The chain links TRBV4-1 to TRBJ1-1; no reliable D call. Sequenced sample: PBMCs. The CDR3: CASSQDGLEAEAFF. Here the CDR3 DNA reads TGCGCCAGCAGCCAAGACGGTTTGGAGGCTGAAGCTTTCTTT.